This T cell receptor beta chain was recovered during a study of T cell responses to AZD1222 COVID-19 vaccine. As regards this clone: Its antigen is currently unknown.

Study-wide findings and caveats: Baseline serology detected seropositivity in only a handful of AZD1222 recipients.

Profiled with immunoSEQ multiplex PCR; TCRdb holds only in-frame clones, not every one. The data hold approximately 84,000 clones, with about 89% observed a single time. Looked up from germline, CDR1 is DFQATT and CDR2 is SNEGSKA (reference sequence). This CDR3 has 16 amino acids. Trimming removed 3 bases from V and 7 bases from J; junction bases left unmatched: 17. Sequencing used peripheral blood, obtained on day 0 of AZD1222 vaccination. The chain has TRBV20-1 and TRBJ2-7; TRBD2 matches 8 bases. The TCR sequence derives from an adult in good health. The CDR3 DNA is TGCAGTGCTAGTTTGCAGGGGCTAGCGGGCGGTGTGGAGCAGTACTTC. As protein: CSASLQGLAGGVEQYF.